This T cell receptor (beta chain) came from a study of T-cell reconstitution after alpha-beta-depleted transplantation in children. Findings and limits, study-wide: In patients about two months after transplant, alpha-beta T cells reportedly arose from several hundred expanded graft clones. One year after transplant, T-cell counts and diversity came mostly from newly produced T cells.

With regard to this clonotype: The antigen remains unidentified.

The library targeted TCRbeta and was prepared with unique molecular identifiers. TCRdb recomputed calls from the PCR reads with MiXCR, one row per CDR3 protein. The data hold approximately 210,000 distinct CDR3 sequences, with approximately 17% observed a single time. Per germline, CDR1 SNHLY and CDR2 FYNNEI. The CDR3 has 15 residues. V was pared by 6 bases and J by 2 bases, with 14 bases between. The V call is TRBV2, the J call TRBJ1-5; D may be TRBD1 (5 bases). The source was PBMCs, mostly from graft donor cells, collected 360 days after TCRalphabeta/CD19-depleted stem cell transplant. The sequence came from a male patient aged 2-15 years who had a stem cell transplant for acute lymphoblastic leukemia, so the T cells may come from the graft donor. CDR3 nucleotides: TGTGCCAGCAGAAGGGACGCGGGGGGCAATCAGCCCCAGCATTTT. The encoded protein is CASRRDAGGNQPQHF.